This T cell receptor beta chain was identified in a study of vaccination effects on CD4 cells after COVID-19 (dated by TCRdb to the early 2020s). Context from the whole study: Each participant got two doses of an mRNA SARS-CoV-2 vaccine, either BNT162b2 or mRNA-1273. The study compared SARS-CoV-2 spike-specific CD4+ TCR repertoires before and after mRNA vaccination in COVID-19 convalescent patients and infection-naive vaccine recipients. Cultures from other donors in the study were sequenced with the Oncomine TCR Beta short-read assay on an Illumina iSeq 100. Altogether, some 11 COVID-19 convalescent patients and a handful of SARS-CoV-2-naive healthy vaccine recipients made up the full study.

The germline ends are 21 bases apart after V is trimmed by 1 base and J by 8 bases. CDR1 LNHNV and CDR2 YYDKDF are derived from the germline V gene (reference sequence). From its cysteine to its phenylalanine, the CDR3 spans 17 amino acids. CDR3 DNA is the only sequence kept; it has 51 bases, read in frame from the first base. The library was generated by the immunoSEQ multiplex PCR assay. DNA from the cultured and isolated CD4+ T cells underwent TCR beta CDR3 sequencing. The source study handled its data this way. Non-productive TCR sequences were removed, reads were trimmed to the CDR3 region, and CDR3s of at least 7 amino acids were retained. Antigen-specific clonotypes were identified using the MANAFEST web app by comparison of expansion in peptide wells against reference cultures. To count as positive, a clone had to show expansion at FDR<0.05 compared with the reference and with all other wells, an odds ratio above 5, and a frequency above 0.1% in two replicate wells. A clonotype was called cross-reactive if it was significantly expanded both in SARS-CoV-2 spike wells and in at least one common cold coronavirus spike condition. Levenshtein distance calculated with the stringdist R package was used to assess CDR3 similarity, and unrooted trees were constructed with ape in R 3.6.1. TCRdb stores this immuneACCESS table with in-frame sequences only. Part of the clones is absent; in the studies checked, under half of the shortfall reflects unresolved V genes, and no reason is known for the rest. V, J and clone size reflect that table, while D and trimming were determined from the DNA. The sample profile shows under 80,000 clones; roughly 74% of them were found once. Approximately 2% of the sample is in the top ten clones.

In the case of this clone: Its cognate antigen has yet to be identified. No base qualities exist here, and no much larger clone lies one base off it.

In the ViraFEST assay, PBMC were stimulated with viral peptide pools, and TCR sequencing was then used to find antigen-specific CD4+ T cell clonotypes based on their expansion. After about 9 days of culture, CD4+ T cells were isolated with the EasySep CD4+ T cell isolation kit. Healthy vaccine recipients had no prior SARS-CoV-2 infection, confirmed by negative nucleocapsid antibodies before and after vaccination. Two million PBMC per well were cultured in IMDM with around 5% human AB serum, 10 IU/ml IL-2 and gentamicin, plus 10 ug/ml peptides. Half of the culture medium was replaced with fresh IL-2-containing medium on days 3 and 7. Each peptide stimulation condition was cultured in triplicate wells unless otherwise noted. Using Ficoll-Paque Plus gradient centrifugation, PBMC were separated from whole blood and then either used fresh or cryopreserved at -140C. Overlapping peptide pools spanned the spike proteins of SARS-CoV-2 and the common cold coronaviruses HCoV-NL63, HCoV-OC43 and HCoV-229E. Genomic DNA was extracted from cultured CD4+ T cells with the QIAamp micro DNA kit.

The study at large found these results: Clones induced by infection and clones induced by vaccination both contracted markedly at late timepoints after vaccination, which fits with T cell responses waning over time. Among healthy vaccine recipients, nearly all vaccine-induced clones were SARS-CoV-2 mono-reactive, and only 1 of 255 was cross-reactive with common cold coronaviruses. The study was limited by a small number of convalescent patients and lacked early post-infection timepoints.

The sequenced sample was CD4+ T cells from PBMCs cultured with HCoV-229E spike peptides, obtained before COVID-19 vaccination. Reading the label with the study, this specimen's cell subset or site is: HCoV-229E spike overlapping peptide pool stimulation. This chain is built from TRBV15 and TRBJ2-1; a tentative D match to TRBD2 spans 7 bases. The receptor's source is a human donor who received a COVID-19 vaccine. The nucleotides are TGTGCCACCAGCAGAGGACGCACGGGGGGCACAGGCCATGAGCAGTTCTTC. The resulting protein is CATSRGRTGGTGHEQFF.